A few counts support the clone carrying this T cell receptor beta chain. This entry comes from a study of human T cells and chemical hapten exposure. Study as a whole: Patients had diphenylcyclopropenone applied to the scalp weekly throughout the approximately 25-week study.

The time point: patch test 1, 2 weeks after DPC sensitization. Sample treatment: therapeutic diphenylcyclopropenone sensitization with weekly scalp DPC. Each CDR3 protein gets one entry after TCRdb re-called the RACE reads with MiXCR. The table lists under 450,000 distinct CDR3 sequences, 4.8% of them singletons. V was trimmed by 3 bases and J by 6 bases, leaving 9 bases between them. Germline CDR1 is SGHTA and CDR2 is FQGTGA. The CDR3 runs to 13 residues. This TCR derives from a woman between 50 and 59 years old with alopecia areata. Some clones in this sample may be carry-over from other donors' samples. This chain links TRBV7-3 with TRBJ2-1, with D possibly matching TRBD2 (7 bases). The specimen comprised whole blood, sampled in connection with sensitization to the hapten diphenylcyclopropenone (DPC). The CDR3 is CASSFGGANEQFF. The CDR3 nucleotides are TGTGCCAGCAGCTTTGGGGGGGCCAATGAGCAGTTCTTC.